This T cell receptor (beta chain) was identified in a study of T-cell memory formation after mild COVID-19. Constant-segment-primed 5'RACE gave TCR alpha and TCR beta cDNA libraries with sample barcodes and UMIs. TCRdb reprocessed the 5' RACE reads via MiXCR and lists one record per CDR3 protein. The sample carries some 130,000 distinct CDR3 sequences, over 15% recorded once. Broader study findings: Whether day 37 second-wave clones are SARS-CoV-2-specific was not confirmed.

This clonotype has only a few counts. Its antigen is currently unknown. The germline V gene encodes CDR1 ENHRY and CDR2 SYGVKD. The length of the CDR3 is 15 residues. The J segment lost 3 bases and the V segment lost 10 bases, leaving 9 bases of the junction unmatched. This receptor was taken from a man younger than 30 who had mild COVID-19 (a few samples of this study predate the infection). Cell type and time point are not known. The sample taken for sequencing was PBMCs or a T cell subset sorted from them (not recorded which). The chain carries TRBV10-3 and TRBJ2-1, with 10 positions matching TRBD2. The CDR3 nucleotides read TGTGCCACCGGGCCTAGCGGGGGCCACTACAATGAGCAGTTCTTC. It translates to CATGPSGGHYNEQFF.